One T cell receptor beta chain is described in this entry. This CDR3 is 16 amino acids long. Per germline, CDR1 MGHRA and CDR2 YSYEKL. V was pared by 2 bases and J by 6 bases, with 11 bases of the junction left unmatched. This sample is part of a study of cytomegalovirus exposure and HLA in healthy donors. Assay: immunoSEQ multiplex PCR; the TCRdb copy retains only in-frame clones and omits some. There are roughly 230,000 clones in the sample; about 90% occur only once, and 3% to 3.5% lies in the top ten. The sample consisted of PBMCs. The rearrangement uses TRBV4-1 and TRBJ2-7; 9 bases line up with TRBD2. This TCR came from a woman aged 30 to 39 in good health and CMV-seronegative. CDR3 coding DNA: TGCGCCAGCAGCCAATCCGATAGCGGGAGTGTTGGCGAGCAGTACTTC. Its protein product is CASSQSDSGSVGEQYF.